The next 24 T cell receptor beta chains were all read from a single sample in a study of OX40 agonist ivuxolimab in advanced cancers. The data were produced by immunoSEQ multiplex PCR, yet TCRdb's version contains in-frame clones alone and is incomplete. The sample records about 48,000 clones, about 81% being singletons. The input for sequencing was CD4+ or CD8+ T cells sorted from blood, taken in a trial of the OX40 agonist ivuxolimab. These receptor sequences come from an adult with an advanced solid tumor such as melanoma, head and neck, liver or kidney cancer.

CDR3 protein: CASSESIGTTYNEQFF. The CDR3 region has the DNA TGCGCCAGCAGTGAGTCGATCGGGACTACCTACAATGAGCAGTTCTTC. The rearrangement joins TRBV10-1 to TRBJ2-1, with 7 nucleotides matching TRBD2. J was trimmed by 2 bases and V by 0 bases; bases with no gene match: 4. The CDR3 is 16 residues long. Looked up from germline, CDR1 is WNHNN and CDR2 is SYGVQD (reference sequence).

Only one count was recorded for this clone. This chain joins TRBV14 and TRBJ1-2; D is unresolved. Trimming left V 4 bases short and J 0 bases short, with 12 bases between. The CDR3 totals 15 residues. Germline values: CDR1 SGHDN, CDR2 FVKESK. The CDR3 is CASSPNQVSNYGYTF. Written as DNA, the CDR3 is TGTGCCAGCAGCCCTAACCAGGTCTCTAACTATGGCTACACCTTC.

The chain has TRBV7-6 and TRBJ2-1, with TRBD2 matching over 14 bases. Germline CDR1 is SGHVS and CDR2 is FNYEAQ. The V segment lost 4 bases and the J segment 6 bases; nucleotides outside the gene matches: 8. The CDR3 is 17 amino acids. The CDR3 spells CASSSSGTSGSGNEQFF. As DNA, the CDR3 is TGTGCCAGCAGCTCCAGTGGGACTAGCGGGAGTGGCAATGAGCAGTTCTTC.

This chain uses TRBV5-4 with TRBJ2-2; D is possibly TRBD2 (5 bases). This CDR3 contains 16 residues. The germline CDR1 and CDR2 sequences are SGHNT and YYREEE (reference sequence). V was shortened by 3 bases and J by 1 base, with 13 bases between the two germline ends. DNA for the CDR3: TGTGCCAGCAGCTCACCCACTAGGGTGAACACCGGGGAGCTGTTTTTT. It specifies CASSSPTRVNTGELFF.

This clone appeared a few times. The CDR3 is CASSSGTPYEQYF. The CDR3 DNA follows: TGTGCCAGCAGCTCCGGGACACCGTACGAGCAGTACTTC. The rearrangement links TRBV13 to TRBJ2-7; maybe TRBD1 (6 bases). Germline CDR1 reads PRHDT; CDR2 reads FYEKMQ (reference sequence). The CDR3 length is 13 residues. Trimming removed 4 bases at V and 4 bases at J, with 11 bases between.

V usage is TRBV9 and J usage is TRBJ1-2, with D possibly matching TRBD1 (6 bases). Germline V gene sequence: CDR1 SGDLS, CDR2 YYNGEE. The CDR3 has 15 residues. The V gene lost 0 bases and the J gene lost 8 bases, with 17 bases spanning the gap. The CDR3, as DNA: TGTGCCAGCAGCGTAGGCTGGGGGGGGGCTAGAGGCTACACCTTC. Its protein is CASSVGWGGARGYTF.

The chain has TRBV5-4 and TRBJ1-2; 10 bases line up with TRBD1. This CDR3 is built from 15 residues. Trimming took 4 bases from V and 4 from J; bases not matched to a gene: 7. CDR1 is SGHNT and CDR2 is YYREEE in the germline V gene (reference sequence). The CDR3 DNA is TGTGCCAGCAGCCTGGGACAGGGGAATCCCTATGGCTACACCTTC. Protein: CASSLGQGNPYGYTF.

The chain carries TRBV7-8 and TRBJ2-7; D unclear. In germline, CDR1 is SGHVS, CDR2 FQNEAQ. The CDR3 consists of 14 residues. V was pared by 4 bases and J by 3 bases, with 13 bases between. The DNA for the CDR3 is TGTGCCAGCAGCTCCCAAGGACCTAACTACGAGCAGTACTTC. Amino acids: CASSSQGPNYEQYF.

This rearrangement joins TRBV21-1 to TRBJ2-5; TRBD1 was called by the table and not checked on the DNA. The J call could be wrong; TRBJ2-7 is a better fit for the DNA end. TRBV21-1 corresponds to a pseudogene. The CDR3 is 17 amino acids. The CDR3 reads CASSKGTLHQGAYEQYF. The CDR3, as DNA: TGTGCCAGCAGCAAGGGTACCCTCCACCAGGGGGCTTACGAGCAGTACTTC.

The rearrangement links TRBV9 to TRBJ2-1; possibly TRBD1 or TRBD2 for D (5 bases each). The germline gives CDR1 SGDLS, CDR2 YYNGEE. Trimming removed 3 bases from V and 0 bases from J, with 13 bases in between. The CDR3 length is 16 residues. CDR3 region: CASSAPSGTSYNEQFF. The CDR3 DNA reads as TGTGCCAGCAGCGCCCCGTCAGGGACCTCCTACAATGAGCAGTTCTTC.

This clone was recorded only once. The rearrangement links TRBV27 to TRBJ1-1; the D gene is possibly TRBD1 (6 bases). Trimming stripped 5 bases from V and 1 base from J, with 14 bases between. CDR1 is MNHEY and CDR2 is SMNVEV in the germline V gene (reference sequence). The CDR3 contains 15 residues. The CDR3 coding sequence is TGTGCCAGCAGTCCGGGGGGCGCAGGGAACACTGAAGCTTTCTTT. Translating gives CASSPGGAGNTEAFF.

This chain joins TRBV13 and TRBJ2-3; no reliable D call. The CDR3 extends over 15 amino acids. Trimming removed 5 bases from V and 1 base from J, with 13 bases in between. Looked up from germline, CDR1 is PRHDT and CDR2 is FYEKMQ (reference sequence). CDR3 loop: CASSPPRAGTDTQYF. CDR3 coding DNA: TGTGCCAGCAGCCCCCCCCGGGCCGGCACAGATACGCAGTATTTT.

The rearrangement joins TRBV5-5 to TRBJ1-2; D may be TRBD1 (5 bases). The CDR3 is made up of 14 amino acids. V was pared by 3 bases and J by 7 bases, with 16 bases between. Germline-derived CDR1 and CDR2 are SGHKS and YYEKEE (reference sequence). The chain's CDR3 is CASSSRVTEGGYTF. The CDR3 DNA is TGTGCCAGCAGCTCGAGGGTGACAGAAGGTGGCTACACCTTC. Variable domain in full (rest from reference TRBV5-5 and TRBJ1-2): DAGVTQSPTHLIKTRGQQVTLRCSPISGHKSVSWYQQVLGQGPQFIFQYYEKEERGRGNFPDRFSARQFPNYSSELNVNALLLGDSALYLCASSSRVTEGGYTFGSGTRLTVV.

This sequence joins TRBV5-1 and TRBJ2-1, with 7 positions matching TRBD2. The germline V gene has CDR1 SGHRS and CDR2 YFSETQ. This CDR3 spans 16 amino acids. V shed 1 base and J 3 bases; nucleotides not matched to a gene: 7. DNA of the CDR3: TGCGCCAGCAGCTTGACATCTAGCGGCTTCTACAATGAGCAGTTCTTC. As protein: CASSLTSSGFYNEQFF.

The gene calls are TRBV6-5 and TRBJ2-1, with TRBD2 matching 8 bases. V was pared by 0 bases and J by 7 bases, with 8 bases of the junction left unmatched. Germline loops: CDR1 MNHEY, CDR2 SVGAGI. There are 16 residues in the CDR3. This chain's CDR3 is CASSYSRGLVFNEQFF. The CDR3 DNA is TGTGCCAGCAGTTACTCGAGGGGACTAGTATTTAATGAGCAGTTCTTC.

V gene TRBV19 combines with J gene TRBJ2-1; 10 bases agree with TRBD1. There are 14 residues in the CDR3. Germline CDR1 reads LNHDA; CDR2 reads SQIVND (reference sequence). V lost 4 bases, J lost 4 bases, and 1 base stayed unmatched. CDR3 nucleotide sequence: TGTGCCAGTAGTAGGGACAGGGGTTACAATGAGCAGTTCTTC. Amino acids: CASSRDRGYNEQFF.

The chain combines TRBV2 with TRBJ2-7; 11 positions match TRBD1. The junction had 10 bases not matched to a gene; V was cut back by 8 bases and J by 4 bases. CDR1 is SNHLY and CDR2 is FYNNEI in the germline V gene. The CDR3 runs to 15 residues. The CDR3 sequence is CASRTGTGGLYEQYF. CDR3 in DNA: TGTGCCAGCCGAACCGGGACAGGGGGTTTATACGAGCAGTACTTC.

V gene TRBV10-3 combines with J gene TRBJ2-5, with D unresolved. The ends were cut back, 2 bases at V and 5 bases at J, with 9 bases in the middle. Germline-derived CDR1 and CDR2 are ENHRY and SYGVKD. The CDR3 spans 13 residues. The CDR3 bases are TGTGCCATCAGTGAGGGTCTCCGGGAGACCCAGTACTTC. Translated: CAISEGLRETQYF.

Only one count was recorded for this clone. Germline is not matched at one junction end, which may reflect a read error. The chain uses TRBV4-3 and TRBJ1-2; 9 bases map to TRBD1. The CDR3 sequence is 19 residues long. Germline lookup yields CDR1 LGHNA and CDR2 YSLEER. The CDR3 protein is CASSQDLGSPDRGFYGCTF. The CDR3, as DNA: TGCGCCAGCAGCCAAGATCTTGGTTCTCCGGACAGGGGCTTCTATGGCTGCACCTTC.

The chain combines TRBV11-1 with TRBJ2-2; no definite D call. Germline V gene data show CDR1 as SGHAT and CDR2 as FQDESV (reference sequence). Trimming pared 3 bases from V and 6 bases from J, leaving 5 bases between. The CDR3 consists of 12 residues. The CDR3 DNA reads TGTGCCAGCAGCTTTTGGGCCGGGGAGCTGTTTTTT. Its translation: CASSFWAGELFF.

Of note for this clone: Other DNA sequences in the sample encode the same CDR3. V and J are TRBV19 and TRBJ2-7, with D perhaps matching TRBD2 (6 bases). The CDR3 is 12 residues long. Trimming pared 3 bases from V and 4 bases from J, leaving 7 bases between. CDR1 and CDR2 (germline): LNHDA, SQIVND (reference sequence). The DNA for the CDR3 is TGTGCCAGTAGTATGGAGGGATACGAGCAGTACTTC. Its protein product is CASSMEGYEQYF.

The chain has TRBV6-6 and TRBJ2-1; TRBD2 matches 9 bases. The germline V gene has CDR1 MNHNY and CDR2 SVGAGI (reference sequence). V lost 2 bases to trimming and J lost 9 bases; unmatched junction nucleotides: 5. The CDR3 length is 14 residues. As DNA, the CDR3 is TGTGCCAGCAGTTACCGCCTAGCGGGAACTGAGCAGTTCTTC. Translation gives CASSYRLAGTEQFF.

The CDR3 DNA sequence: TGTGCCAGCAGCTACGCCTGGACAGGGTACGAGCAGTACTTC. Protein: CASSYAWTGYEQYF. The chain joins TRBV6-1 to TRBJ2-7, with 8 bases matching TRBD1. After removal of 6 bases from V and 4 bases from J, the junction contained 8 bases not matched to a gene. Germline CDR1 MNHNS, CDR2 SASEGT. The CDR3 covers 14 residues.

The V and J genes are TRBV10-1 and TRBJ2-5; the match to TRBD2 covers 8 bases. The CDR3 extends over 15 amino acids. CDR1 is WNHNN and CDR2 is SYGVQD in the germline V gene (reference sequence). Germline trimming cut 0 bases from V and 1 base from J; bases unmatched to any gene: 1. The CDR3 nucleotides are TGCGCCAGCAGTGAGTCGGGGACTAGCCAAGAGACCCAGTACTTC. Translated: CASSESGTSQETQYF.